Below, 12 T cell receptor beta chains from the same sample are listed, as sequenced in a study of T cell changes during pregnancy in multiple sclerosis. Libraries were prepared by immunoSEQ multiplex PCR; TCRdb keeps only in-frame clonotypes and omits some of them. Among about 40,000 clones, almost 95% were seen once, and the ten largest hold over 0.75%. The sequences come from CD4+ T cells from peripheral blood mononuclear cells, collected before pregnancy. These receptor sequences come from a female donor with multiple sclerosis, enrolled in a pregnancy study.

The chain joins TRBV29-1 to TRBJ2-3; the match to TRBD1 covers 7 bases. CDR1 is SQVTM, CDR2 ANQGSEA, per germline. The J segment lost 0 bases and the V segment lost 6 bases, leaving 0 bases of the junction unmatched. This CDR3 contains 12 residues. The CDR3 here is CSVTGSTDTQYF. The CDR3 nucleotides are TGCAGCGTGACAGGGAGCACAGATACGCAGTATTTT.

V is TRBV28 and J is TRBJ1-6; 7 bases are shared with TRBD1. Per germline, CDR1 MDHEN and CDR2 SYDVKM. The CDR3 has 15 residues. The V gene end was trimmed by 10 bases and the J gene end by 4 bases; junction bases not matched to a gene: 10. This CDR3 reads CATWDRTLYNSPLHF. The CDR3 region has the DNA TGTGCCACCTGGGACAGAACCCTTTATAATTCACCCCTCCACTTT.

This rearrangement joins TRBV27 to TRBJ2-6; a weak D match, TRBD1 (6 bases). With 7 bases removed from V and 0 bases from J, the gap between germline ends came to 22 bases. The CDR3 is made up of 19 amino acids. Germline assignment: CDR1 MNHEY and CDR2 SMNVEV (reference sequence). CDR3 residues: CASTVDPPGHGSGANVLTF. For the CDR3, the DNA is TGTGCCAGCACTGTCGACCCCCCGGGACACGGCTCTGGGGCCAACGTCCTGACTTTC.

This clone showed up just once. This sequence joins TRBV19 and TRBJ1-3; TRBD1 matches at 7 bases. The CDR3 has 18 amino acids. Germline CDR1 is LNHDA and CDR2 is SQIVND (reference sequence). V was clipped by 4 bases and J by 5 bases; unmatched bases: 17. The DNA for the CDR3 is TGTGCCAGTAGTACTCTCCATGGACAGGACTTTATCAGAAACACCATATATTTT. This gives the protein CASSTLHGQDFIRNTIYF.

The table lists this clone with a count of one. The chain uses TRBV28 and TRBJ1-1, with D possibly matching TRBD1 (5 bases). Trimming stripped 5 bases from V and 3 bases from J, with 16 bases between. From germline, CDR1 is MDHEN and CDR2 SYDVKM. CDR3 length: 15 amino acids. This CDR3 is CASSHTLRADTEAFF. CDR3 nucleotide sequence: TGTGCCAGCAGTCATACCCTCAGGGCTGACACTGAAGCTTTCTTT.

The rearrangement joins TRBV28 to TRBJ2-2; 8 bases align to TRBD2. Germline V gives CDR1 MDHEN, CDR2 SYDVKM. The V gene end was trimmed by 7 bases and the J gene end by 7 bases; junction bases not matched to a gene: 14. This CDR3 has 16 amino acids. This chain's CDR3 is CASIRRGRSISGELFF. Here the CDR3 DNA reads TGTGCCAGCATCCGTCGCGGGAGGAGTATTAGCGGGGAGCTGTTTTTT.

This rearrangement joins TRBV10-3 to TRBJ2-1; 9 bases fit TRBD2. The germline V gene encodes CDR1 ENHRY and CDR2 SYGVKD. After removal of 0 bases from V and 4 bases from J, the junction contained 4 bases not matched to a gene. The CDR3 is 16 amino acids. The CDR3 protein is CAISESTSGYYNEQFF. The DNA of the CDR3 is TGTGCCATCAGTGAGTCGACTAGCGGTTATTACAATGAGCAGTTCTTC.

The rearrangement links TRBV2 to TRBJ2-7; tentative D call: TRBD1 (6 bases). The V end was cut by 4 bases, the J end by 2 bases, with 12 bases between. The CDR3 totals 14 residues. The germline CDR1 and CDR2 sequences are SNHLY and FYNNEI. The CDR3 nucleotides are TGTGCCAGCAGTGGGACAGATTTTCCCTACGAGCAGTACTTC. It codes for CASSGTDFPYEQYF.

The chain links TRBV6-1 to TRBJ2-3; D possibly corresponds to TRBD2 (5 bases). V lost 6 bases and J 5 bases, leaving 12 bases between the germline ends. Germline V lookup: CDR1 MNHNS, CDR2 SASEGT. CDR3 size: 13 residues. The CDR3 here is CASRFEGLDTQYF. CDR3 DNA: TGTGCCAGCAGGTTTGAGGGCTTAGATACGCAGTATTTT.

CDR3 in DNA: TGTGCCAGCAGTCCCCGGAGAGGTGAAAAACTGTTTTTT. Residues: CASSPRRGEKLFF. This chain connects TRBV6-1 to TRBJ1-4; the D is unclear. V was pared by 5 bases and J by 7 bases, with 11 bases between. CDR1 is MNHNS, CDR2 SASEGT, per germline. The CDR3 consists of 13 residues.

The CDR3 region has the DNA TGTGCCAGCAGCCAAGCCGGGACTAGCGGTCACAATGAGCAGTTCTTC. Translation gives CASSQAGTSGHNEQFF. The gene calls are TRBV4-2 and TRBJ2-1; 11 positions agree with TRBD2. CDR3 length: 16 amino acids. V lost 1 base and J lost 5; bases outside the gene matches: 4. Germline assignment: CDR1 LGHNA and CDR2 YNFKEQ.

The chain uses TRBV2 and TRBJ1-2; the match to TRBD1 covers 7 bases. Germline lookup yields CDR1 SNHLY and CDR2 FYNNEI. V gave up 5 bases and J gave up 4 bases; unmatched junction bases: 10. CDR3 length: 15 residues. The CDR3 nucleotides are TGTGCCAGCAGTAGGGGACAGTTCATGGGCTATGGCTACACCTTC. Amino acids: CASSRGQFMGYGYTF.